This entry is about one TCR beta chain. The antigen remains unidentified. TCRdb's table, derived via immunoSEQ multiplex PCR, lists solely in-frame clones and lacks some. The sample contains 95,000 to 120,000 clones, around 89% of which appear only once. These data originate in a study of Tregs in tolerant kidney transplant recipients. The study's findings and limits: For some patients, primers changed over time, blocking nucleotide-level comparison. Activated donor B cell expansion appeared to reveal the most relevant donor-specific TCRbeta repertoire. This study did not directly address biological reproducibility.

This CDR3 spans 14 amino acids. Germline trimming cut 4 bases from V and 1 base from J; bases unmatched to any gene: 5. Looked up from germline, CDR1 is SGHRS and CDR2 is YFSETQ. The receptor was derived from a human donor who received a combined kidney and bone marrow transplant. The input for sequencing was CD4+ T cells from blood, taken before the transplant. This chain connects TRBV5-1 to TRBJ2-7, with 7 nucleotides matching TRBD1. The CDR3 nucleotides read TGCGCCAGCAGCCCTTCGACAGGGTCCTACGAGCAGTACTTC. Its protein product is CASSPSTGSYEQYF. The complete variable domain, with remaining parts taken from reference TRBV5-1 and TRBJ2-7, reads KAGVTQTPRYLIKTRGQQVTLSCSPISGHRSVSWYQQTPGQGLQFLFEYFSETQRNKGNFPGRFSGRQFSNSRSEMNVSTLELGDSALYLCASSPSTGSYEQYFGPGTRLTVT.